The rows below give T cell receptor beta chains drawn from one sample of a study of PD-L1 blockade in urothelial cancer. TCRdb keeps only in-frame clones here, not all; method: immunoSEQ multiplex PCR. The sample includes around 130,000 clones, roughly 80% seen only once; the top ten take roughly 2.9%. The specimen was PBMCs, collected around atezolizumab (anti-PD-L1) treatment. These receptors originate from a man aged 45-65 years with urothelial cancer. CDR3s include the opening cysteine and the closing phenylalanine or tryptophan. D genes are given only for firm matches. A row's size may be missing; if present it is once, few, many or a size class.

TRBV30	TRBJ2-2	.	.	TGTGCCGGGAGGCGGTTCAACACCGGGGAGCTGTTTTTT	CAGRRFNTGELFF
TRBV6-1	TRBJ2-7	.	.	TGTGCCAGCGGGTTACAGGGTCTCTACGAGCAGTACTTC	CASGLQGLYEQYF
TRBV19	TRBJ1-5	.	.	TGTGCCAGTAGTAGTCGGGGGAAGCCCCAGCATTTT	CASSSRGKPQHF
TRBV7-3	TRBJ2-5	once	TRBD2	TGTGCCAGCAGCTTACTAGCGGGAGGTCAAGAGACCCAGTACTTC	CASSLLAGGQETQYF
TRBV4-1	TRBJ1-6	.	.	TGCGCCAGCAGCCAAGAATCGGCGAGGATAGAGAGCTCCTATAATTCACCCCTCCACTTT	CASSQESARIESSYNSPLHF
TRBV5-1	TRBJ2-7	.	.	TGCGCCAGCAGCTTGGGACAGGAGCGCTACGAGCAGTACTTC	CASSLGQERYEQYF
TRBV29-1	TRBJ2-7	few	.	TGCAGCGTTGCTCTGTGGCAGGGGAACGAGCAGTACTTC	CSVALWQGNEQYF
TRBV18	TRBJ2-1	.	.	TGTGCCAGCTCACCCAGGCTAAACAATGAGCAGTTCTTC	CASSPRLNNEQFF
TRBV5-4	TRBJ1-6	.	TRBD1	TGTGCCAGCAGCTGGCGGCTCGGACAGGGAACGTCACCCCTCCACTTT	CASSWRLGQGTSPLHF
TRBV30	TRBJ1-5	.	TRBD1	TGTGCCTGGAGTGTAAGCAGGACAGGGATATTCAATCAGCCCCAGCATTTT	CAWSVSRTGIFNQPQHF
TRBV10-1	TRBJ1-1	.	.	TGCGCCAGCAGGGGCAGCACCGGGACATATTTGTACACTGAAGCTTTCTTT	CASRGSTGTYLYTEAFF
TRBV28	TRBJ1-6	.	.	TGTGCCAGCAGCCCAGCTGGCAGAGGCCCTCCTAGATCCTATAATTCACCCCTCCACTTT	CASSPAGRGPPRSYNSPLHF
TRBV9	TRBJ2-2	.	TRBD1	TGTGCCAGCAGCAGTCGACAGGGGTCGACCGGGGAGCTGTTTTTT	CASSSRQGSTGELFF
TRBV7-7	TRBJ2-3	.	TRBD2	TGTGCTAGCAGCTTAGGGACTAGCGGAGATACGCAGTATTTT	CASSLGTSGDTQYF
TRBV18	TRBJ1-5	.	TRBD1	TGTGCCAGCTCACCGGGGATGACAGGGAGTATTCAGCCCCAGCATTTT	CASSPGMTGSIQPQHF
TRBV27	TRBJ1-6	few	.	TGTGCCAGCAGTCAAACAGGGAGTTCACCCCTCCACTTT	CASSQTGSSPLHF
TRBV30	TRBJ1-1	.	TRBD1	TGTGCCTGGAGTTTGCACAGGGGGCGGGACACTGAAGCTTTCTTT	CAWSLHRGRDTEAFF
TRBV30	TRBJ2-1	many	.	TGTGCCTGGAGGAGAGAGCGGGCCATCTACAATGAGCAGTTCTTC	CAWRRERAIYNEQFF
TRBV5-1	TRBJ2-3	.	TRBD1	TGCGCCAGCAGCCAGGGACAGTCTTCAGATACGCAGTATTTT	CASSQGQSSDTQYF
TRBV10-3	TRBJ2-3	few	TRBD1	TGTGCCATCAGTAATCAGGGGGCATCGGATACGCAGTATTTT	CAISNQGASDTQYF
TRBV7-9	TRBJ2-1	.	.	TGTGCCAGCAGCCCTCCAGGGCTAGCGAACTCCTACAATGAGCAGTTCTTC	CASSPPGLANSYNEQFF
TRBV23-1	TRBJ2-2	.	TRBD1	TGCGCCAGCAGTCAATCGAAGGAAGAGTCGGGACAGGGCGACACCGGGGAGCTGTTTTTT	CASSQSKEESGQGDTGELFF
TRBV7-2	TRBJ1-3	.	.	TGTGCCAGCAGCTTAGCGCTTGGCGGATACACCATATATTTT	CASSLALGGYTIYF
TRBV7-9	TRBJ2-2	.	TRBD1	TGTGCCAGCAGCCTTACCGGGGGGACAGGGGGCCCCGGGGAGCTGTTTTTT	CASSLTGGTGGPGELFF
TRBV4-2	TRBJ2-7	once	.	TGTGCCAGCAGTAGTAGCGGCCTCGCCTACGAGCAGTACTTC	CASSSSGLAYEQYF
TRBV7-3	TRBJ2-5	once	.	TGTGCCAGCAGCCCGGGGAGCCAAGAGACCCAGTACTTC	CASSPGSQETQYF
TRBV5-8	TRBJ2-7	.	.	TGTGCCAGCAGCTTGGCCAGGGCCGAGCAGTACTTC	CASSLARAEQYF
TRBV28	TRBJ1-6	once	TRBD1	TGTGCCAGCACCAGGACAGGGGCAAATTCACCCCTCCACTTT	CASTRTGANSPLHF
TRBV5-4	TRBJ2-7	.	TRBD1	TGTGCCAGCAGCAAGGGACAGGGGATCCACGAGCAGTACTTC	CASSKGQGIHEQYF
TRBV27	TRBJ2-7	.	TRBD1	TGTGCCACCCGGGCCCCCCGGGGGACAGGGACCTACGAGCAGTACTTC	CATRAPRGTGTYEQYF
TRBV11-2	TRBJ2-5	.	.	TGTGCCAGCAGCTTAGACGCGCGGGACTTTGTAGAAGAGACCCAGTACTTC	CASSLDARDFVEETQYF
TRBV16	TRBJ1-3	.	.	TGTGCCAGCAGACAAGTCGAGGCGGGAAACACCATATATTTT	CASRQVEAGNTIYF
TRBV7-9	TRBJ2-7	.	TRBD1	TGTGCCAGCAGCGGAGGCGGACAGGGGTCCTACGAGCAGTACTTC	CASSGGGQGSYEQYF
TRBV7-3	TRBJ2-3	.	TRBD2	TGTGCCAGCAGCTTAGACCGACTAGCGGAGACAGATACGCAGTATTTT	CASSLDRLAETDTQYF
TRBV28	TRBJ2-7	.	TRBD2	TGTGCCAGCAGACTAGCGGGAGCCTACGAGCAGTACTTC	CASRLAGAYEQYF
TRBV5-4	TRBJ2-5	.	TRBD1	TGTGCCAGCAGCTTGCTGACAGGGGCCGGAGAAGAGACCCAGTACTTC	CASSLLTGAGEETQYF
TRBV5-1	TRBJ1-4	many	TRBD1	TGCGCCAGCACCCGGGGGACAGAGCGAGAAAAACTGTTTTTT	CASTRGTEREKLFF
TRBV6-1	TRBJ1-5	.	.	TGTGCCAGCAGGGGGTGGGCAGGGGATCATCAGCCCCAGCATTTT	CASRGWAGDHQPQHF
TRBV5-6	TRBJ2-1	.	.	TGTGCCAGCAGCCTGGGGGCCAATGAGCAGTTCTTC	CASSLGANEQFF
TRBV2	TRBJ2-7	.	.	TGTGCCAGCACCCAAAGGTGGGGCAGGGGCTACGAGCAGTACTTC	CASTQRWGRGYEQYF
TRBV5-6	TRBJ2-7	once	.	TGTGCCAGCAGCTTGGTGACAGGAAGCCTCGAGCAGTACTTC	CASSLVTGSLEQYF
TRBV9	TRBJ2-7	many	TRBD2	TGTGCCAGCAGCCCGCGGACTAGCGGGAGAGACGACGAGCAGTACTTC	CASSPRTSGRDDEQYF
TRBV27	TRBJ2-7	.	.	TGTGCCAGCAGCACCGGGGGAGCCTTCCTCGAGCAGTACTTC	CASSTGGAFLEQYF
TRBV19	TRBJ2-5	.	TRBD2	TGTGCCAGTAGTATGATGGCGGGAGGATTGGAGACCCAGTACTTC	CASSMMAGGLETQYF
TRBV19	TRBJ2-2	.	TRBD2	TGTGCCAGTACCTTGGGACTAGCGGGAGTCGGGGAGCTGTTTTTT	CASTLGLAGVGELFF
TRBV11-3	TRBJ2-7	.	.	TGTGCCAGCAGCTTGTTGACAGGCTACGAGCAGTACTTC	CASSLLTGYEQYF
TRBV7-9	TRBJ2-3	.	TRBD1	TGTGCCAGCAGCTTATACCGGACAGGGGAAGATACGCAGTATTTT	CASSLYRTGEDTQYF
TRBV4-1	TRBJ2-1	.	TRBD2	TGCGCCAGCAGCCAAGGGGGGCCGGGACTAGCGGTGTACAATGAGCAGTTCTTC	CASSQGGPGLAVYNEQFF
TRBV5-1	TRBJ1-1	.	.	TGCGCCAGCAGCTTGGGGGGGGGCGGCTCTGAAGCTTTCTTT	CASSLGGGGSEAFF
TRBV5-1	TRBJ2-5	.	TRBD2	TGCGCCAGCAGCGGCGCTAGCGGGAGATCGAGCGAGACCCAGTACTTC	CASSGASGRSSETQYF
TRBV28	TRBJ1-6	.	TRBD1	TGTGCCAGCAGTCCACCCGGGACAGGGACCTATAATTCACCCCTCCACTTT	CASSPPGTGTYNSPLHF